The sample holds one count of the clone carrying this T cell receptor (beta chain). Its antigen remains unidentified. These data originate in a study of beta chain features in type 1 diabetes. The CDR3 length is 16 residues. Germline values: CDR1 LGHNA, CDR2 YSLEER. Trimming left V 0 bases short and J 5 bases short, with 13 bases between. Sequenced material consisted of expressed TCRB transcripts (all of the isolated RNA was reverse transcribed). The method was immunoSEQ multiplex PCR; TCRdb's version includes in-frame clones alone and lacks a portion of them. Among roughly 180,000 clones listed, approximately 8% were seen once. Study results and limitations: Within each of all four CD4+ subsets, Type 1 diabetes patients had TCRB CDR3s that were moderately but significantly shorter. Within patients, naive, central memory and Treg TCRB repertoires seemed more similar than within healthy donors.

The chain carries TRBV4-3 and TRBJ1-4, with a weak D call TRBD1 (5 bases). This clonotype was sampled from a middle-aged woman with type 1 diabetes. The sample consisted of central memory CD4+ T cells from blood. The CDR3 reads CASSQDRDSQNEKLFF. CDR3 coding DNA: TGCGCCAGCAGCCAAGACCGTGACAGTCAAAATGAAAAACTGTTTTTT.